Detailed here is one TCR beta chain. This same CDR3 is encoded by further DNA sequences in the sample. Generated by immunoSEQ multiplex PCR, the TCRdb table keeps only in-frame clones and is missing some. In the table there are around 340,000 clones, about nine tenths of which are singletons. This entry comes from a study of Ad26.COV2.S vaccination and SARS-CoV-2 variants. Documented treatment: 15 to 20 received Ad26.COV2.S at low or high dose, single or two shots; roughly five received placebo; per-sample allocation not given. All samples were drawn on day 63, counting from the first vaccine or placebo injection. Sequenced here: peripheral blood, sampled in a trial of Ad26.COV2.S vaccine versus placebo. This TCR derives from a person between 18 and 65 years old who received the Ad26.COV2.S COVID-19 vaccine or a placebo.

The CDR3 sequence: CASSQDSRNTEAFF. The CDR3 region has the DNA TGCGCCAGCAGCCAAGATTCCAGAAACACTGAAGCTTTCTTT. The rearrangement uses TRBV4-3 and TRBJ1-1; no clear D gene. The V end was cut by 0 bases, the J end by 2 bases, with 7 bases between. The germline CDR1 and CDR2 sequences are LGHNA and YSLEER. The CDR3 runs to 14 residues.